The clone carrying this T cell receptor beta chain was seen many times. As yet, its antigen is unknown. The data derive from a study of early T cells in non-severe SARS-CoV-2 infection. Study details: Investigators sequenced bulk RNA drawn from unsorted whole blood, and chains remained unpaired. Study outcomes and limitations: VDJdb-based matching was biased toward anti-spike CD8 responses and missed private and CD4 specificities.

CDR1 is MNHNS and CDR2 is SASEGT in the germline V gene. V lost 10 bases and J 1 base, leaving 13 bases between the germline ends. The CDR3 extends over 14 amino acids. Unique molecular identifier tags were affixed to discrete cDNA molecules. TCRdb ran MiXCR on the 5' RACE reads and lists one entry per CDR3 protein. The table lists tens of thousands of distinct CDR3 sequences, around 12% of them singletons. This TCR was recovered from an adult who was a healthcare worker with PCR-confirmed SARS-CoV-2 infection or an uninfected control (not recorded which). Specimen: whole blood, collected at baseline. The genes are TRBV6-1 and TRBJ2-2; the D gene could be TRBD1 or TRBD2 (6 bases each). DNA of the CDR3: TGTGCCACCGGGGGCAGGAGGAACACCGGGGAGCTGTTTTTT. Its protein is CATGGRRNTGELFF.